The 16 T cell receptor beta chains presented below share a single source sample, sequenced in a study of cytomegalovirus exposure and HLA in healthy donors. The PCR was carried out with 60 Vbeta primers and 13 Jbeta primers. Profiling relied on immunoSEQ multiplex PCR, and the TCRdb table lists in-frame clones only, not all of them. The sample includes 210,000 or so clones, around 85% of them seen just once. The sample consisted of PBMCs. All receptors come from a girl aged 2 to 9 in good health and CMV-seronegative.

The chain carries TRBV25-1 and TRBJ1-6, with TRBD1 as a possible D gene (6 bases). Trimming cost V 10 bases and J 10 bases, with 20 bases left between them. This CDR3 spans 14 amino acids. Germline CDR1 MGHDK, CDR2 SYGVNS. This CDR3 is CATRAGKGVSPLHF. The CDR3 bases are TGTGCCACCCGGGCTGGGAAGGGGGTGTCACCCCTCCACTTT.

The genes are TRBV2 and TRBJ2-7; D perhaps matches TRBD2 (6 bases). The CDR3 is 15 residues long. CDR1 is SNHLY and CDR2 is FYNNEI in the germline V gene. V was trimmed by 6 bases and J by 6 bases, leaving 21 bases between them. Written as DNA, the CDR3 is TGTGCCAGCAGGCCGCGGGGCCTAAGGGGACTCGAGCAGTACTTC. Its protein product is CASRPRGLRGLEQYF. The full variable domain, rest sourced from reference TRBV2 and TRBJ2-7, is EPEVTQTPSHQVTQMGQEVILRCVPISNHLYFYWYRQILGQKVEFLVSFYNNEISEKSEIFDDQFSVERPDGSNFTLKIRSTKLEDSAMYFCASRPRGLRGLEQYFGPGTRLTVT.

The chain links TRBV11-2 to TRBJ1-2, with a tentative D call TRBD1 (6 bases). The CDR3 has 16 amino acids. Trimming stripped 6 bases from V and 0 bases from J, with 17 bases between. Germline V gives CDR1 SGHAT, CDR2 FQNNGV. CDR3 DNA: TGTGCCAGCAGGGAACGGGGACACCTAGCTAACTATGGCTACACCTTC. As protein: CASRERGHLANYGYTF. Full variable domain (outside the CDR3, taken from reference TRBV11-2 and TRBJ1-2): EAGVAQSPRYKIIEKRQSVAFWCNPISGHATLYWYQQILGQGPKLLIQFQNNGVVDDSQLPKDRFSAERLKGVDSTLKIQPAKLEDSAVYLCASRERGHLANYGYTFGSGTRLTVV.

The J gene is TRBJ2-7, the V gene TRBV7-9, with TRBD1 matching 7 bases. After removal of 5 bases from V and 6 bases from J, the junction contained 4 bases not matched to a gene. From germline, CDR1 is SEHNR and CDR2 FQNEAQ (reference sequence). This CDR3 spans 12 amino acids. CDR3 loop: CASSQGTAEQYF. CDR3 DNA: TGTGCCAGCAGCCAAGGGACAGCCGAGCAGTACTTC.

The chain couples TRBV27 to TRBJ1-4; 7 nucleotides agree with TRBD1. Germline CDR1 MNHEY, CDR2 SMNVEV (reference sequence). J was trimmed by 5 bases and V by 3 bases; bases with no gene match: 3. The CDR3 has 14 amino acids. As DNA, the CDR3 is TGTGCCAGCAGTTTCCAGACAGGGAATGAAAAACTGTTTTTT. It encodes CASSFQTGNEKLFF.

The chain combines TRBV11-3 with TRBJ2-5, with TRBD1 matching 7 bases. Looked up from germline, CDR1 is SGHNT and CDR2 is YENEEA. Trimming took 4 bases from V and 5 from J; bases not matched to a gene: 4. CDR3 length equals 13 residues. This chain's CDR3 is CASSSGQLETQYF. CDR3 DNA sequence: TGTGCCAGCAGCTCGGGACAGTTGGAGACCCAGTACTTC. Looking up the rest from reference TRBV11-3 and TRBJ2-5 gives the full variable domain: EAGVVQSPRYKIIEKKQPVAFWCNPISGHNTLYWYLQNLGQGPELLIRYENEEAVDDSQLPKDRFSAERLKGVDSTLKIQPAELGDSAVYLCASSSGQLETQYFGPGTRLLVL.

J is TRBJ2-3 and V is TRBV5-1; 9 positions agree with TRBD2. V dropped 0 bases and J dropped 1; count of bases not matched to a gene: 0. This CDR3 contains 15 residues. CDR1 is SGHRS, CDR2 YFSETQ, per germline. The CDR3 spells CASSLASGGTDTQYF. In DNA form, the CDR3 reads TGCGCCAGCAGCTTGGCTAGCGGGGGCACAGATACGCAGTATTTT.

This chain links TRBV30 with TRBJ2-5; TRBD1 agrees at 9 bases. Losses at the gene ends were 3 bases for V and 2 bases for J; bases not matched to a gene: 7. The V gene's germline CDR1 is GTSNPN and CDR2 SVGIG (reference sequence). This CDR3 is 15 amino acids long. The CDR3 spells CAWRAPGTGQETQYF. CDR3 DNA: TGTGCCTGGAGAGCACCAGGGACAGGGCAAGAGACCCAGTACTTC.

The CDR3 sequence is CASSLFTAGRTERGTEAFF. The CDR3 coding sequence is TGTGCCAGCAGTTTATTCACCGCGGGCAGGACAGAAAGGGGCACTGAAGCTTTCTTT. The chain has TRBV27 and TRBJ1-1, with D possibly TRBD1 on 6 matching bases. Looked up from germline, CDR1 is MNHEY and CDR2 is SMNVEV (reference sequence). This CDR3 comprises 19 residues. V was pared by 1 base and J by 4 bases, with 25 bases between.

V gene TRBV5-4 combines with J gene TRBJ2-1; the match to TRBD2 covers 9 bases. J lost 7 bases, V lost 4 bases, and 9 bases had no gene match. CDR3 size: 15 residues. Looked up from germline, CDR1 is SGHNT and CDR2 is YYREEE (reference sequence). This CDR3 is CASSDSGTSSNEQFF. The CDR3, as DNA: TGTGCCAGCAGCGACTCCGGGACTAGCTCTAATGAGCAGTTCTTC.

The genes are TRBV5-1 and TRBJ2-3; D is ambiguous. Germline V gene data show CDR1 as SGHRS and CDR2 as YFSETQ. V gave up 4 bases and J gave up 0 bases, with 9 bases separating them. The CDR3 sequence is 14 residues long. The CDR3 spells CASSGGSSTDTQYF. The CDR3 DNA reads TGCGCCAGCAGCGGCGGATCTAGCACAGATACGCAGTATTTT.

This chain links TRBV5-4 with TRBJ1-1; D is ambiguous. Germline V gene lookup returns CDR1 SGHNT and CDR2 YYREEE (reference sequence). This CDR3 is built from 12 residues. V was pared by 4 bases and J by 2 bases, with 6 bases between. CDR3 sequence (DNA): TGTGCCAGCAGCCAACACAACACTGAAGCTTTCTTT. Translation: CASSQHNTEAFF.

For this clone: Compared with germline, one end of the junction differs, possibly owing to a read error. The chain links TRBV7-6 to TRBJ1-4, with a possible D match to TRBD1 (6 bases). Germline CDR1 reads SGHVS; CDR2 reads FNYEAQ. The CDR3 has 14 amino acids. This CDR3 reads CTSSLQGFYEKLFF. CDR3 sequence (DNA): TGTACCAGCAGCTTACAGGGCTTCTACGAAAAACTGTTTTTT.

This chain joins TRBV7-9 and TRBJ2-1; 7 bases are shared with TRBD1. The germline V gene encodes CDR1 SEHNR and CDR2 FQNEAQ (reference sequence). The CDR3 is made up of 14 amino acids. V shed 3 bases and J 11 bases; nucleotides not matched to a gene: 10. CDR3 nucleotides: TGTGCCAGCAGCTTTATTGACAGGGCCTTACAGCAGTTCTTC. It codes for CASSFIDRALQQFF.

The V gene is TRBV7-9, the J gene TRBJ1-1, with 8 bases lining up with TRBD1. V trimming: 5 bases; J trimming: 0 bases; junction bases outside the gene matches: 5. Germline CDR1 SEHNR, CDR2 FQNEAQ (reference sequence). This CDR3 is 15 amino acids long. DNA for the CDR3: TGTGCCAGCAGCCTGTGGACAGGGATGAACACTGAAGCTTTCTTT. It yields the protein CASSLWTGMNTEAFF.

In nucleotides, the CDR3 is TGCAGCGTTGAACTGAGTCGAGACACTGAAGCTTTCTTT. Its protein product is CSVELSRDTEAFF. The rearrangement joins TRBV29-1 to TRBJ1-1; D is uncertain. CDR3 length: 13 residues. The germline gives CDR1 SQVTM, CDR2 ANQGSEA. Trimming removed 2 bases from V and 3 bases from J, with 10 bases in between. Full variable domain (remainder filled in from reference TRBV29-1 and TRBJ1-1): SAVISQKPSRDICQRGTSLTIQCQVDSQVTMMFWYRQQPGQSLTLIATANQGSEATYESGFVIDKFPISRPNLTFSTLTVSNMSPEDSSIYLCSVELSRDTEAFFGQGTRLTVV.